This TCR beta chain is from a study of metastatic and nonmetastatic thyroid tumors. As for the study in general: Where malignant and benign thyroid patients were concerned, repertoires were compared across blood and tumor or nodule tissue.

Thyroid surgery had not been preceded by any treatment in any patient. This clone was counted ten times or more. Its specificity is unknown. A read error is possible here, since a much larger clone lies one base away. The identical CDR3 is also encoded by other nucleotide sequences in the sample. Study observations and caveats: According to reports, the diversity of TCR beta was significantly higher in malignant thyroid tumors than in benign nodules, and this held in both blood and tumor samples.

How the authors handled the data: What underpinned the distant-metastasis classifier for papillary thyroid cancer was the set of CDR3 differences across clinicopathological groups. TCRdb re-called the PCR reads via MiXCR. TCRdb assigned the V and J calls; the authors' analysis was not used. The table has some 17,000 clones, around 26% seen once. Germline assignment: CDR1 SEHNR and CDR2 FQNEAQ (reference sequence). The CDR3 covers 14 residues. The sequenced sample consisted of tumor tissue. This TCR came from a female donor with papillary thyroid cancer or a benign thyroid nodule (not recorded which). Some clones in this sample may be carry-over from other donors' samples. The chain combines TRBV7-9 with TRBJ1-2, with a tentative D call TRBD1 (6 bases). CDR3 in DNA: TGCGCCAGCAGCCCGGGGGGGCAGGTCTATGGCTACACCTTC. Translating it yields CASSPGGQVYGYTF.